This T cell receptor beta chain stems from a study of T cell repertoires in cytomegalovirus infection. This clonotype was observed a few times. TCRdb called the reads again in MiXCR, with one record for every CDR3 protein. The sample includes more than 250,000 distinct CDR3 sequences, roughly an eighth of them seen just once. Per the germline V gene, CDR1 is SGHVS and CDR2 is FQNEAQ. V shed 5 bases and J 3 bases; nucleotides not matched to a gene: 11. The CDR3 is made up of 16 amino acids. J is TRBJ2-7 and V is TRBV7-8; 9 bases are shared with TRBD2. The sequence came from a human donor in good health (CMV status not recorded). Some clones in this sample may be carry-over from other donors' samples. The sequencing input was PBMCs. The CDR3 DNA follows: TGTGCCAGCAGCCCGATCGCGACTAGCGGCCTCTACGAGCAGTACTTC. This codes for CASSPIATSGLYEQYF.